The 15 T cell receptor beta chains presented below share a single source sample, sequenced in a study of shared clonotypes between healthy human individuals. CD45RO-negative, CCR7-selected cells formed the naive CD8 fraction, which excluded terminally differentiated effector memory CD45RA+ cells. Generated by immunoSEQ multiplex PCR, the TCRdb table keeps only in-frame clones and is missing some. Of about 2,100,000 clones listed, roughly 91% are singletons. The specimen was naive CD8+ T cells from PBMCs. Every receptor here comes from a man aged 18 to 30 in good health. Some clones in this sample may be carry-over from other donors' samples.

This chain joins TRBV7-9 and TRBJ1-4; the match to TRBD1 covers 8 bases. CDR1 is SEHNR and CDR2 is FQNEAQ in the germline V gene (reference sequence). Trimming cost V 11 bases and J 2 bases; bases outside gene matches: 4. The CDR3 is 13 amino acids. The CDR3 nucleotides read TGTGCCGGACAGGGCGGTACTAATGAAAAACTGTTTTTT. Protein product: CAGQGGTNEKLFF.

The count of this clone is one. V and J are TRBV28 and TRBJ1-4; 7 positions match TRBD1. Per the germline V gene, CDR1 is MDHEN and CDR2 is SYDVKM. After removal of 6 bases from V and 3 bases from J, the junction contained 10 bases not matched to a gene. This CDR3 contains 16 residues. CDR3 residues: CASRPTGEGANEKLFF. CDR3 DNA: TGTGCCAGCAGACCTACAGGGGAGGGAGCTAATGAAAAACTGTTTTTT.

There are a few counts of this clone. J is TRBJ1-5 and V is TRBV27; no clear D. There are 13 residues in the CDR3. Germline loops: CDR1 MNHEY, CDR2 SMNVEV (reference sequence). Trimming removed 4 bases at V and 5 bases at J, with 9 bases between. CDR3 DNA sequence: TGTGCCAGCAGTTACACAGTGGATCAGCCCCAGCATTTT. The encoded protein is CASSYTVDQPQHF.

This chain uses TRBV27 with TRBJ1-4, with unresolved D. Trimming took 5 bases from V and 0 from J, leaving 10 bases between them. Germline-derived CDR1 and CDR2 are MNHEY and SMNVEV (reference sequence). CDR3 length: 15 amino acids. The chain's CDR3 is CASSARTPTNEKLFF. CDR3 nucleotide sequence: TGTGCCAGCAGTGCTAGGACGCCAACTAATGAAAAACTGTTTTTT. Full variable domain (remainder filled in from reference TRBV27 and TRBJ1-4): EAQVTQNPRYLITVTGKKLTVTCSQNMNHEYMSWYRQDPGLGLRQIYYSMNVEVTDKGDVPEGYKVSRKEKRNFPLILESPSPNQTSLYFCASSARTPTNEKLFFGSGTQLSVL.

This clone occurred once. The chain combines TRBV4-3 with TRBJ1-1; possibly TRBD1 for D (6 bases). Germline values: CDR1 LGHNA, CDR2 YSLEER. This CDR3 region has 16 residues. The V end lost 0 bases, the J end lost 1 base, and 12 bases lay between the germline ends. CDR3 amino acids: CASSQDWGRGNTEAFF. In nucleotides, the CDR3 is TGCGCCAGCAGCCAAGATTGGGGCAGGGGGAACACTGAAGCTTTCTTT.

J is TRBJ2-1 and V is TRBV7-9; D unresolved. There are 12 residues in the CDR3. Trimming removed 3 bases from V and 4 bases from J, with 4 bases in between. The germline V gene encodes CDR1 SEHNR and CDR2 FQNEAQ (reference sequence). The CDR3 coding sequence is TGTGCCAGCAGCTTCGAGTACAATGAGCAGTTCTTC. This encodes CASSFEYNEQFF.

Only a few counts were recorded for this clone. The chain combines TRBV29-1 with TRBJ1-1; no clear D gene. Trimming pared 5 bases from V and 11 bases from J, leaving 12 bases between. This CDR3 contains 10 residues. Germline V CDR1 and CDR2: SQVTM, ANQGSEA. CDR3 bases: TGCAGCGTTTGGGAGACATTGGCTTTCTTT. Amino acid sequence: CSVWETLAFF.

The CDR3 DNA reads as TGTGCCAGCAGCCCCCGTCCAGTAGGACGCAGCACAGATACGCAGTATTTT. Amino acid sequence: CASSPRPVGRSTDTQYF. The rearrangement links TRBV7-9 to TRBJ2-3; D gene unclear. This CDR3 spans 17 amino acids. Trimming cost V 5 bases and J 0 bases, with 18 bases left between them. Germline assignment: CDR1 SEHNR and CDR2 FQNEAQ (reference sequence).

The chain combines TRBV28 with TRBJ2-7; D is ambiguous. The CDR3 length is 10 residues. With 6 bases removed from V and 8 bases from J, the gap between germline ends came to 8 bases. Germline V gene lookup returns CDR1 MDHEN and CDR2 SYDVKM. Here the CDR3 DNA reads TGTGCCAGCAGCTCGGGCCAGCAGTACTTC. Translating gives CASSSGQQYF. Based on the CDR3 plus reference TRBV28 and TRBJ2-7, the full variable domain is DVKVTQSSRYLVKRTGEKVFLECVQDMDHENMFWYRQDPGLGLRLIYFSYDVKMKEKGDIPEGYSVSREKKERFSLILESASTNQTSMYLCASSSGQQYFGPGTRLTVT.

The chain carries TRBV27 and TRBJ2-1; the match to TRBD2 covers 10 bases. This CDR3 has 15 residues. After removal of 6 bases from V and 8 bases from J, the junction contained 10 bases not matched to a gene. Germline lookup yields CDR1 MNHEY and CDR2 SMNVEV (reference sequence). CDR3 coding DNA: TGTGCCAGCAGCGATAGCGGGAGGTATGTCGATGAGCAGTTCTTC. It translates to CASSDSGRYVDEQFF.

V and J are TRBV7-9 and TRBJ1-2; a possible D gene is TRBD1 (6 bases). This CDR3 has 14 amino acids. The germline V gene encodes CDR1 SEHNR and CDR2 FQNEAQ (reference sequence). With 0 bases removed from V and 6 bases from J, the gap between germline ends came to 11 bases. The CDR3 protein is CASSLAGGENGYTF. Here the CDR3 DNA reads TGTGCCAGCAGCTTAGCCGGGGGCGAGAATGGCTACACCTTC.

This clone is a singleton in its sample. J is TRBJ1-1 and V is TRBV11-2; possible D gene TRBD1, 5 bases. Trimming took 2 bases from V and 1 from J, leaving 11 bases between them. Per the germline V gene, CDR1 is SGHAT and CDR2 is FQNNGV. CDR3 length: 15 residues. CDR3 coding DNA: TGTGCCAGCAGCTTATGGAGACAGACGAACACTGAAGCTTTCTTT. This codes for CASSLWRQTNTEAFF.

The chain uses TRBV5-6 and TRBJ1-5, with D possibly matching TRBD1 (6 bases). V lost 6 bases, J lost 0 bases, and 16 bases lay in between. Per the germline V gene, CDR1 is SGHDT and CDR2 is YYEEEE. The CDR3 runs to 16 residues. The CDR3, as DNA: TGTGCCAGCACCCCCGACAGGCACTATAGCAATCAGCCCCAGCATTTT. Its translation is CASTPDRHYSNQPQHF.

This clone appeared once. This chain links TRBV9 with TRBJ2-7; 10 bases fit TRBD1. The CDR3 runs 16 residues. Germline CDR1 and CDR2: SGDLS and YYNGEE. The V and J ends lost 2 bases and 5 bases, in that order; junction bases with no gene match: 10. The CDR3 is CASSVGRGTGEDEQYF. CDR3 coding DNA: TGTGCCAGCAGCGTTGGCAGGGGGACAGGGGAGGACGAGCAGTACTTC.

The CDR3 sequence is CASSIDPGARTDTQYF. The CDR3 DNA is TGTGCCAGTAGTATAGACCCGGGGGCGCGGACAGATACGCAGTATTTT. The chain links TRBV19 to TRBJ2-3; D assignment may be TRBD1 or TRBD2 (6 bases each). This CDR3 has 16 residues. V lost 0 bases and J 3 bases, leaving 13 bases between the germline ends. CDR1 is LNHDA, CDR2 SQIVND, per germline (reference sequence).